This record looks at one T cell receptor (beta chain) sequence and its context. Seattle's cohort entered during active infection and was followed longitudinally. Germline lookup yields CDR1 MNHEY and CDR2 SVGEGT. Trimming at V came to 0 bases and at J to 4 bases, leaving 4 bases not matched to a gene. The CDR3 sequence is 15 residues long. As originally analysed: From reference gene primer amplification, estimates of nucleated cell counts were derived. Profiling relied on immunoSEQ multiplex PCR, and the TCRdb table lists in-frame clones only, not all of them. V and J calls and clone size are given by that table; D and trimming were obtained from the DNA. The table lists roughly 60,000 clones, approximately 88% of them singletons. The data are from a study of blood T cell repertoires in COVID-19. Overall study: Whether acute or convalescent, the COVID-19 samples came from the United States, Italy and Spain. PBMCs, B-cell-depleted T cells, or T cells were the source of the cDNA or gDNA that made up the material.

The clonotype comes from a young man with COVID-19, enrolled during active disease. Sample: peripheral blood. The chain is built from TRBV6-2 or TRBV6-3 and TRBJ2-3, with 7 bases aligning to TRBD2. The CDR3 sequence: CASSYSREAPDTQYF. Written as DNA, the CDR3 is TGTGCCAGCAGTTACTCTCGGGAGGCCCCAGATACGCAGTATTTT.